The source of this T cell receptor beta chain is a study of blood T cell repertoires in COVID-19 (dated by TCRdb to the early 2020s). For context, the study as a whole: Collaborator samples came from the United States, Italy and Spain and covered acute and convalescent phases of COVID-19. The dataset comprised deeply sampled blood TCRbeta repertoires from subjects exposed to, actively infected with, or recovered from COVID-19. Sample metadata almost always included a de-identified subject ID, COVID-19 status, age in years and sex. Samples came from the ongoing ImmuneRACE study (first 160 participants) plus 1,254 subjects from 6 global collaborators. Where available, HLA class I and class II types were obtained from metadata supplied by the sample provider rather than from assay-based typing. The repertoires were released in a freely available public database intended as a resource for research on the immune response to SARS-CoV-2. The material from the prospective study consisted of cDNA or gDNA derived from T cells, B-cell-depleted T cells, or PBMCs.

The immunoSEQ Assay, a bias-controlled multiplex PCR, was used to amplify TCRbeta CDR3 regions from genomic DNA. As for the authors' bioinformatics: Within the assay, amplification of reference gene primers was used to estimate how many nucleated cells each sample contained. To quantify the absolute abundance of each unique TCRbeta CDR3 rearrangement, sequence reads were collapsed and filtered. For each sample, productive Simpson clonality was calculated as the square root of Simpson's diversity index over productive rearrangements. This immuneACCESS table, as held by TCRdb, lists in-frame sequences with V and J called but not all clones. Of the missing ones, under half trace to an unresolved V gene in checked studies; the others have no known cause. The V and J calls and clone size were taken over from that table, and D and trimming were inferred from the DNA. Present in this sample are 170,000 or so clones, roughly 88% of which were seen just once. The ten largest make up more than 8.5% of the sample.

Concerning this clone: This receptor's antigen is unknown. There are no base qualities to consult, and no much larger clone falls within one base.

What the study reported, not specific to this receptor: The quantity of clinical and demographic metadata differed by source and by participant and was supplied without curation.

V is shortened by 3 bases, J by 3 bases, and the region joining them spans 15 bases. The cysteine opens and the phenylalanine closes a CDR3 of 14 amino acids. The CDR3 DNA has 42 bases and is translated from base 1. According to the germline V gene (reference sequence), CDR1 reads DFQATT and CDR2 reads SNEGSKA. Participants in the prospective study were enrolled through a virtual design, were aged roughly 18 to 100 years, and lived in 24 United States geographic areas. In the prospective study, cohorts were assigned on the basis of participant-reported clinical history obtained from a screening survey and a study questionnaire. Recovered participants in ImmuneRACE Cohort 3 were defined by two consecutive negative NP/OP PCR tests, clearance by a healthcare professional, or resolution of symptoms. In the prospective study, whole blood, serum and a nasopharyngeal or oropharyngeal swab were collected from each participant by mobile phlebotomists. Participants in the prospective study had the option to provide additional blood draws and questionnaires over a roughly 2-month period. Before DNA extraction, prospective study blood samples were shipped either frozen or at room temperature.

This TCR came from a woman between 18 and 29 years old who had recovered from COVID-19. The source material was PBMCs or T cells enriched from blood (not recorded which). The chain uses TRBV20-1 and TRBJ2-7; tentative D gene TRBD1, with 5 bases matching. CDR3 sequence: CSASRAWGLYEQYF. The DNA reads TGCAGTGCTAGTAGGGCCTGGGGCCTCTACGAGCAGTACTTC.